This T cell receptor beta chain was sequenced in a study of control samples from healthy donors and cancer patients. The table came from immunoSEQ multiplex PCR; TCRdb's copy has only in-frame clones and leaves some out. The data hold about 160,000 clones, with roughly 94% observed a single time. Losses at the gene ends were 4 bases for V and 7 bases for J; bases not matched to a gene: 4. This CDR3 contains 14 residues. Per the germline V gene, CDR1 is SEHNR and CDR2 is FQNEAQ (reference sequence). The V gene is TRBV7-9, the J gene TRBJ1-4; TRBD1 matches at 9 bases. Sequenced sample: blood. This clonotype was obtained from a middle-aged woman in good health. CDR3 coding DNA: TGTGCCAGCAGCTCTGGACAGGGGTCTGAAAAACTGTTTTTT. Translation: CASSSGQGSEKLFF.